This T cell receptor (beta chain) derives from a study of shared clonotypes between healthy human individuals. The CDR3 consists of 17 residues. Germline assignment: CDR1 SGDLS and CDR2 YYNGEE. V trimming: 3 bases; J trimming: 2 bases; junction bases outside the gene matches: 8. Study-wide results and limits: Clonotype sharing among donors was expected to depend on sequencing depth. When naive CD4 clonotypes were compared across a few donors, about 4.9% were shared. A generally larger estimated richness was seen in naive subsets than in memory subsets.

Method: immunoSEQ multiplex PCR; TCRdb's copy keeps in-frame clones and lacks some. The data contain fewer than 850,000 clones, 80% to 95% of them singletons. Details on this clone: What it binds is unknown.

The sequencing sample was made of memory CD8+ T cells from PBMCs. The subset denotes: CD45RO+ cells pooled with CCR7-negative TemRA cells. The chain joins TRBV9 to TRBJ2-5; 12 nucleotides match TRBD2. This receptor was taken from a man aged 18-30 years in good health. Some clones in this sample may be carry-over from other donors' samples. Here the CDR3 reads CASSAPLAGGKQETQYF. DNA for the CDR3: TGTGCCAGCAGCGCGCCACTAGCGGGGGGAAAACAAGAGACCCAGTACTTC.